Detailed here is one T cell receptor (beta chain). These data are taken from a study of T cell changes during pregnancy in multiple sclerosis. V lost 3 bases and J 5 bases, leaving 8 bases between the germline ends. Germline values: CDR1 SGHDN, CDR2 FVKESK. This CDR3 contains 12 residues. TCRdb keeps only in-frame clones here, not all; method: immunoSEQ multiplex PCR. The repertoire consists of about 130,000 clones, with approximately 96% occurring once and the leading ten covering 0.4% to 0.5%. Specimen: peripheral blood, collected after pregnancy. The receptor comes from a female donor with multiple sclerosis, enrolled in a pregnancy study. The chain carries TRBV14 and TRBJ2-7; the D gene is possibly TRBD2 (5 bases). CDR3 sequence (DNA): TGTGCCAGCAGCCATGGAGGTCACGAGCAGTACTTC. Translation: CASSHGGHEQYF.